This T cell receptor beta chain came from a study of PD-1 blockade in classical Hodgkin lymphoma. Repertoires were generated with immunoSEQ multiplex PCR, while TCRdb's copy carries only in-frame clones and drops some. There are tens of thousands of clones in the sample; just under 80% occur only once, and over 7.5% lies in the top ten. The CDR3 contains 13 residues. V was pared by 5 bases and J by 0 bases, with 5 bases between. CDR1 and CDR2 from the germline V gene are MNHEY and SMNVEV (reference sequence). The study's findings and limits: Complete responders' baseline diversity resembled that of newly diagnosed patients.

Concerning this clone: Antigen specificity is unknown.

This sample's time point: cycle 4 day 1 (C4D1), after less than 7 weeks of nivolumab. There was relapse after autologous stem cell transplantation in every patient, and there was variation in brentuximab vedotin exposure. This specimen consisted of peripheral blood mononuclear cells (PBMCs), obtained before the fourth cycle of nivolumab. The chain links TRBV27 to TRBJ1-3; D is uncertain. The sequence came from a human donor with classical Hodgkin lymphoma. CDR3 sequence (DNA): TGTGCCAGCAGTCCCTACTCTGGAAACACCATATATTTT. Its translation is CASSPYSGNTIYF.